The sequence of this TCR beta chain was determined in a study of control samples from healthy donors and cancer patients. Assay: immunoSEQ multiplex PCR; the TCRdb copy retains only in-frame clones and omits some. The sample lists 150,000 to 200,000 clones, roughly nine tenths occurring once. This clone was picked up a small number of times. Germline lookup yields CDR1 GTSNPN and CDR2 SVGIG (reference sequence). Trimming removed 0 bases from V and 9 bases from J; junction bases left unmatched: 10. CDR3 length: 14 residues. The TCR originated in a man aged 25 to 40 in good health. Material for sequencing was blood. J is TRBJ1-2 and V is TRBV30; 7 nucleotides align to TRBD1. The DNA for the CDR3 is TGTGCCTGGAGTGTCCCCTCAATACAGGGGAGCTACACCTTC. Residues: CAWSVPSIQGSYTF.